The source of this T cell receptor beta chain is a study of blood T cell repertoires in COVID-19. At the level of the study: The United States, Italy and Spain provided the acute and convalescent COVID-19 samples.

The age range of participants was about 18 to 100 years, with residence in some 25 US areas. Symptom resolution, clearance, or two negative PCRs marked the recovered donors of Cohort 3. The V gene's germline CDR1 is MNHEY and CDR2 SMNVEV (reference sequence). The CDR3 is 14 residues long. Germline trimming cut 6 bases from V and 5 bases from J; bases unmatched to any gene: 9. As originally analysed: Scientists estimated how many nucleated cells there were by amplifying reference gene primers. The repertoire was sequenced with immunoSEQ multiplex PCR; TCRdb's copy has only in-frame clones and lacks some. V, J and clone size are taken as reported in that table, and D and trimming were inferred from the DNA itself. Of approximately 300,000 clones detected, 85% to 90% appear once; the ten largest clones hold roughly 4%.

The sequence was obtained from a man aged 30-40 years who had recovered from COVID-19. The sample comprised PBMCs or T cells enriched from blood (not recorded which). The rearrangement uses TRBV27 and TRBJ2-7; 8 bases map to TRBD1. The CDR3 DNA reads as TGTGCCAGCAGCCCGGCAGGGGGCGCGGACGAGCAGTACTTC. It translates to CASSPAGGADEQYF.